The rows below give T cell receptor beta chains drawn from one sample of a study of human T cells and chemical hapten exposure. TCRdb fed the RACE reads into MiXCR, producing one record per CDR3 protein. This sample has 180,000 or so distinct CDR3 sequences, with about 14% found just once. The sequences come from whole blood, collected in connection with sensitization to the hapten diphenylcyclopropenone (DPC). Every receptor here comes from a woman aged 25 to 39 with alopecia areata. Some clones in this sample may be carry-over from other donors' samples. Each CDR3 is given with its conserved first and last residue. The order of the fields is D gene, V gene, CDR3 length, clone size, J gene, CDR3 protein, CDR3 DNA. The D gene is left open where the match is weak. Size is stated for part of the rows, as once, few or many counts, or as a class when the clone is expanded.

TRBD1	TRBV10-3	16	.	TRBJ2-3	CAISGTGGSRADTQYF	TGTGCCATCAGTGGGACAGGGGGGAGTCGCGCAGATACGCAGTATTTT
.	TRBV14	15	many	TRBJ1-1	CASSQGGQTKNQAFF	TGTGCCAGCAGCCAAGGGGGCCAAACTAAAAATCAAGCTTTCTTT
TRBD1	TRBV19	15	.	TRBJ1-4	CASSTGQGGNEKLFF	TGTGCCAGTAGTACAGGACAGGGTGGGAATGAAAAACTGTTTTTT
TRBD1	TRBV6-1	15	.	TRBJ2-3	CASELGTALTDTQYF	TGTGCCAGCGAGCTGGGGACAGCGCTCACAGATACGCAGTATTTT
TRBD1	TRBV9	16	.	TRBJ1-1	CASGVGGGQGQTEAFF	TGTGCCAGCGGCGTAGGAGGAGGACAGGGCCAAACTGAAGCTTTCTTT
.	TRBV5-1	11	.	TRBJ2-7	CASSDQYEQYF	TGCGCCAGCAGCGATCAATACGAGCAGTACTTC
.	TRBV28	13	.	TRBJ2-4	CASRELAKNIQYF	TGTGCCAGCAGGGAACTAGCCAAAAACATTCAGTACTTC
TRBD2	TRBV11-2	18	.	TRBJ2-5	CASSPTSGAFSGQETQYF	TGTGCCAGCAGCCCGACTAGCGGGGCCTTCTCTGGGCAAGAGACCCAGTACTTC
.	TRBV11-2	16	few	TRBJ2-1	CASSHTPQGLGNEQFF	TGTGCCAGCAGCCACACACCTCAGGGGTTGGGCAATGAGCAGTTCTTC
.	TRBV28	12	.	TRBJ1-2	CASSSSMDGYTF	TGTGCCAGCAGTTCCTCGATGGATGGCTACACCTTC
.	TRBV29-1	13	many	TRBJ1-5	CNKEGGVEQPQHF	TGCAACAAAGAGGGGGGGGTCGAGCAGCCCCAGCATTTT
TRBD1	TRBV9	16	many	TRBJ2-3	CASSVAGTGGSDTQYF	TGTGCCAGCAGCGTGGCCGGGACAGGGGGCTCAGATACGCAGTATTTT
.	TRBV19	13	few	TRBJ1-2	CASTRDGDYGYTF	TGTGCCAGTACCCGGGACGGAGACTATGGCTACACCTTC
.	TRBV2	14	.	TRBJ2-1	CASSERTGYNEQFF	TGTGCCAGCAGTGAACGGACTGGGTACAATGAGCAGTTCTTC
.	TRBV20-1	13	few	TRBJ2-7	CSAREARSYEQYF	TGCAGTGCTAGGGAGGCGAGGTCCTACGAGCAGTACTTC
.	TRBV10-3	16	few	TRBJ2-1	CAISELTATKLDEQFF	TGTGCCATCAGTGAGTTGACAGCTACCAAACTGGATGAGCAGTTCTTC
.	TRBV7-2	14	.	TRBJ1-1	CASSSRVENTEAFF	TGTGCCAGCAGCTCCCGGGTCGAGAACACTGAAGCTTTCTTT
.	TRBV20-1	11	few	TRBJ1-4	CSAREDEKLFF	TGCAGTGCTAGAGAGGATGAAAAACTGTTTTTT
.	TRBV9	13	.	TRBJ1-1	CASSPRPNTEAFF	TGTGCCAGCAGCCCCAGGCCTAACACTGAAGCTTTCTTT
.	TRBV3-1	12	few	TRBJ2-7	CASSLLSDEQYF	TGTGCCAGCAGCCTTCTATCGGACGAGCAGTACTTC
.	TRBV7-2	18	.	TRBJ1-5	CASSLDSPAVVSNQPQHF	TGTGCCAGCAGCTTAGACAGCCCCGCAGTGGTTAGCAATCAGCCCCAGCATTTT
.	TRBV11-1	19	.	TRBJ2-1	CASSLKGDVPISFYNEQFF	TGTGCCAGCAGCTTAAAAGGAGACGTGCCGATCTCCTTCTACAATGAGCAGTTCTTC
TRBD2	TRBV7-9	17	.	TRBJ2-3	CASSLPTSGRATDTQYF	TGTGCCAGCAGCTTACCTACTAGCGGGAGGGCCACAGATACGCAGTATTTT
.	TRBV11-2	15	few	TRBJ2-7	CASSLIARKGSEQYF	TGTGCCAGCAGCTTAATAGCCCGAAAGGGGTCCGAGCAGTACTTC
TRBD2	TRBV4-1	15	many	TRBJ2-3	CASSPISGRSDTQYF	TGCGCCAGCAGCCCTATAAGCGGGAGATCAGATACGCAGTATTTT
.	TRBV10-2	14	many	TRBJ1-1	CASSAGVRSTEAFF	TGCGCCAGCAGTGCTGGGGTGCGTAGCACTGAAGCTTTCTTT
.	TRBV24-1	14	once	TRBJ2-3	CATSGKGFADTQYF	TGTGCCACCAGTGGAAAGGGCTTCGCAGATACGCAGTATTTT
.	TRBV7-3	14	many	TRBJ1-1	CASSAMEDLREAFF	TGTGCCAGCAGCGCAATGGAGGACCTCCGGGAAGCTTTCTTT
.	TRBV28	13	.	TRBJ2-1	CASSLPKYNEQFF	TGTGCCAGCAGTTTACCGAAATACAATGAGCAGTTCTTC
.	TRBV2	14	.	TRBJ2-7	CASSARGHGPEQYF	TGTGCCAGCAGTGCACGGGGCCACGGGCCCGAGCAGTACTTC
.	TRBV29-1	14	.	TRBJ2-2	CSVTWASNTGELFF	TGCAGCGTGACTTGGGCTTCGAACACCGGGGAGCTGTTTTTT
.	TRBV7-2	14	.	TRBJ2-1	CASSPPQGANEQFF	TGTGCCAGCAGCCCCCCGCAAGGGGCGAATGAGCAGTTCTTC
TRBD2	TRBV7-8	17	many	TRBJ2-3	CASSLGLAGGSTDTQYF	TGTGCCAGCAGCTTAGGTCTAGCGGGAGGAAGCACAGATACGCAGTATTTT
TRBD1	TRBV12-3/TRBV12-4	14	few	TRBJ2-5	CASSDDRGWETQYF	TGTGCCAGCAGTGATGACAGGGGTTGGGAGACCCAGTACTTC
TRBD1	TRBV6-5	17	few	TRBJ2-6	CASSRDRVFSGANVLTF	TGTGCCAGCAGCCGGGACAGGGTGTTCTCTGGGGCCAACGTCCTGACTTTC
.	TRBV4-3	14	.	TRBJ1-4	CASSQGHGREKLFF	TGCGCCAGCAGCCAGGGACATGGGAGGGAAAAACTGTTTTTT
.	TRBV5-4	13	.	TRBJ1-1	CASSPSRGGAAFF	TGTGCCAGCAGCCCCTCCCGGGGTGGGGCGGCTTTCTTT
.	TRBV2	14	many	TRBJ1-6	CASSAGPRGSPLHF	TGTGCCAGCAGTGCCGGCCCCCGGGGTTCACCCCTCCACTTT
.	TRBV27	17	few	TRBJ2-1	CASSSPYRDGAYNEQFF	TGTGCCAGCAGTTCACCCTACCGGGACGGAGCCTACAATGAGCAGTTCTTC
TRBD1	TRBV12-3/TRBV12-4	15	few	TRBJ1-1	CASSLASTGITEAFF	TGTGCCAGCAGTTTAGCTTCGACAGGGATTACTGAAGCTTTCTTT
.	TRBV28	14	few	TRBJ1-6	CASSHEDPNSPLHF	TGTGCCAGCAGCCATGAAGACCCTAATTCACCCCTCCACTTT
TRBD1	TRBV7-6	13	.	TRBJ2-7	CASSQDRAGEQYF	TGTGCCAGCAGCCAGGACAGGGCTGGCGAGCAGTACTTC
TRBD2	TRBV4-2	15	few	TRBJ2-3	CASSPRLAGGQAQYF	TGTGCCAGCAGCCCCAGACTAGCGGGGGGGCAAGCGCAGTATTTT
.	TRBV6-5	14	.	TRBJ2-7	CASSSRAAEYEQYF	TGTGCCAGCAGTTCCCGTGCGGCCGAGTACGAGCAGTACTTC
.	TRBV24-1	14	.	TRBJ2-1	CATSDPPRNNEQFF	TGTGCCACCAGTGACCCTCCCAGAAACAATGAGCAGTTCTTC
.	TRBV20-1	11	.	TRBJ2-3	CSARATDTQYF	TGCAGTGCTAGAGCCACAGATACGCAGTATTTT